This T cell receptor beta chain was identified in a study of type 1 and type 2 diabetes patients. Genomic DNA was the PCR template. A primer set of 30 forward and 13 reverse primers amplified the CDR3. Each CDR3 protein gets one entry after TCRdb re-called the multiplex PCR reads with MiXCR. This sample has more than 250,000 distinct CDR3 sequences; approximately 45% occur once, and the top ten carry about 13%. The germline V gene encodes CDR1 WNHNN and CDR2 SYGVQD (reference sequence). The CDR3 loop spans 15 amino acids. The ends were cut back, 4 bases at V and 3 bases at J, with 13 bases in the middle.

The clonotype comes from a man aged 18 to 35 with type 2 diabetes. The V gene is TRBV10-1, the J gene TRBJ1-3; D is undetermined. The sequenced sample was peripheral blood mononuclear cells (PBMCs). The CDR3 DNA reads as TGCGCCAGCAGTGCACGGACTGGTTTTGGAAACACCATATATTTT. This sequence encodes CASSARTGFGNTIYF.